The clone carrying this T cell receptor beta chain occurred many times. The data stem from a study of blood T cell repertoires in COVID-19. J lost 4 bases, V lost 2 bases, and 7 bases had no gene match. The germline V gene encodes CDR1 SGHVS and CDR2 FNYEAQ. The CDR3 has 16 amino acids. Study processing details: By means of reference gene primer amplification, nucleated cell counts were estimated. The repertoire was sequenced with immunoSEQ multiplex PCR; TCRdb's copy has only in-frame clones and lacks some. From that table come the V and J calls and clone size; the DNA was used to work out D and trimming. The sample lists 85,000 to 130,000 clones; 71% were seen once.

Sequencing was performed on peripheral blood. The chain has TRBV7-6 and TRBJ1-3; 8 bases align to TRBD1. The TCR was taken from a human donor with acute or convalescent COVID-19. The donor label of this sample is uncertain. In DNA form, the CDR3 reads TGTGCCAGCAGCTTAAGGTCAGGGGGCAGAGGAAACACCATATATTTT. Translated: CASSLRSGGRGNTIYF.